The source of this TCR beta chain is a study of blood T cell repertoires in COVID-19. Study summary: The samples span acute and convalescent COVID-19 from the United States, Italy and Spain. The analysed material was cDNA or gDNA that came from T cells, B-cell-depleted T cells, or PBMCs.

This clone has a handful of counts. In the original processing: Estimated nucleated cell counts came from reference gene primer amplification. Repertoires were generated with immunoSEQ multiplex PCR, while TCRdb's copy carries only in-frame clones and drops some. V and J calls and clone size follow that table, whereas D and trimming were derived from the DNA. The table includes fewer than 40,000 clones, around 79% detected once. Per the germline V gene, CDR1 is SQVTM and CDR2 is ANQGSEA. The CDR3 has 14 amino acids. V was pared by 2 bases and J by 4 bases, with 12 bases between. The chain uses TRBV29-1 and TRBJ2-1, with D possibly being TRBD2 (5 bases). This receptor was taken from a man in his 70s with acute or convalescent COVID-19. Sample: peripheral blood. DNA of the CDR3: TGCAGCGTTGAAAGCGACTACAATTACAATGAGCAGTTCTTC. Its protein product is CSVESDYNYNEQFF.